Each of the 31 T cell receptor beta chains below was sequenced from the same sample in a study of cytomegalovirus exposure and HLA in healthy donors (dated by TCRdb to about 2017). The library was prepared using the immunoSEQ multiplex PCR assay. The table was pulled from immuneACCESS by TCRdb, which kept in-frame rearrangements only. Such tables lose some clones; where checked, under half of the loss comes from unresolved V genes, and the rest has no known cause. The sample profile shows about 240,000 clones; around nine tenths of them were found once. The ten largest clones take up roughly 2.5% of the sample. The source material was PBMCs. The receptors derive from a man younger than 30 in good health and CMV-seronegative.

The rearrangement joins TRBV18 to TRBJ1-6, with 11 bases fitting TRBD1. The V segment lost 3 bases and the J segment 8 bases; nucleotides outside the gene matches: 6. CDR1 and CDR2 from the germline V gene are KGHSH and LQKENI. This CDR3 contains 16 residues. The chain's CDR3 is CASSPWTGGAHSPLHF. CDR3 DNA: TGTGCCAGCTCACCGTGGACAGGGGGCGCGCATTCACCCCTCCACTTT.

In its sample, this clone was seen a few times. This rearrangement joins TRBV28 to TRBJ2-7; 7 positions agree with TRBD1. V shed 5 bases and J 0 bases; nucleotides not matched to a gene: 7. The CDR3 is 15 amino acids. From germline, CDR1 is MDHEN and CDR2 SYDVKM. This CDR3 is CASSLLRQGSYEQYF. The CDR3 DNA is TGTGCCAGCAGTCTCCTTAGACAGGGCTCCTACGAGCAGTACTTC.

The rearrangement links TRBV7-8 to TRBJ2-3; TRBD2 aligns across 8 bases. The CDR3 contains 16 residues. Trimming cost V 4 bases and J 8 bases; bases outside gene matches: 14. Germline CDR1 SGHVS, CDR2 FQNEAQ. CDR3 in DNA: TGTGCCAGCAGCTGGCCCAAAACGGGAGGGCCAAGTACGCAGTATTTT. Residues: CASSWPKTGGPSTQYF.

The chain employs TRBV10-1 and TRBJ2-7; 10 positions match TRBD1. The CDR3 loop spans 13 amino acids. Germline V gene data show CDR1 as WNHNN and CDR2 as SYGVQD (reference sequence). V dropped 4 bases and J dropped 6; count of bases not matched to a gene: 3. The CDR3 sequence is CASSAGTGVEQYF. In DNA, the CDR3 is TGCGCCAGCAGTGCAGGGACAGGGGTCGAGCAGTACTTC.

The chain uses TRBV5-1 and TRBJ1-1; 9 bases line up with TRBD1. Germline assignment: CDR1 SGHRS and CDR2 YFSETQ. The CDR3 is 13 residues long. V lost 4 bases, J lost 6 bases, and 4 bases stayed unmatched. DNA of the CDR3: TGCGCCAGCAGCAAGGACAGGGGAGCTGAAGCTTTCTTT. Residues: CASSKDRGAEAFF.

V usage is TRBV13 and J usage is TRBJ1-1; 7 bases align to TRBD1. The germline V gene has CDR1 PRHDT and CDR2 FYEKMQ (reference sequence). This CDR3 is built from 16 residues. The trim removed 0 bases at V and 6 bases at J, leaving 10 bases unmatched. CDR3 protein: CASSLGGQRLDAEAFF. The CDR3 nucleotides are TGTGCCAGCAGCTTAGGGGGACAGCGTCTTGATGCTGAAGCTTTCTTT.

This chain joins TRBV6-5 and TRBJ1-6; D is undetermined. CDR3 length: 14 residues. Trimming removed 0 bases at V and 9 bases at J, with 9 bases between. Germline CDR1 MNHEY, CDR2 SVGAGI. The CDR3 loop reads CASSYSTGSSPLHF. In DNA, the CDR3 is TGTGCCAGCAGTTACTCGACGGGGAGTTCACCCCTCCACTTT.

To note about this clone: The same CDR3 also results from other DNA sequences found in this sample. The chain employs TRBV20-1 and TRBJ2-7; possibly TRBD1 for D (6 bases). CDR3 length equals 11 residues. With 5 bases removed from V and 5 bases from J, the gap between germline ends came to 10 bases. From germline, CDR1 is DFQATT and CDR2 SNEGSKA (reference sequence). The CDR3 reads CSARRTDEQYF. The CDR3 bases are TGCAGTGCTCGTCGGACAGACGAGCAGTACTTC.

V and J are TRBV4-1 and TRBJ2-5, with 8 bases fitting TRBD2. With 7 bases clipped from V and 7 bases from J, the junction kept 17 bases outside the gene matches. Looked up from germline, CDR1 is MGHRA and CDR2 is YSYEKL. CDR3 size: 16 residues. CDR3 sequence reads: CASNPGLADREGTQYF. CDR3 coding DNA: TGCGCCAGCAACCCCGGACTAGCCGACCGCGAGGGGACCCAGTACTTC.

The chain combines TRBV27 with TRBJ2-7, with D uncertain. Trimming removed 7 bases from V and 3 bases from J, with 16 bases in between. Germline CDR1 reads MNHEY; CDR2 reads SMNVEV (reference sequence). The CDR3 is 14 residues long. Here the CDR3 DNA reads TGTGCCAGCACTTCGGCCCTACTAAACTACGAGCAGTACTTC. The encoded protein is CASTSALLNYEQYF.

The V call is TRBV19, the J call TRBJ2-3, with TRBD1 matching over 10 bases. V shed 6 bases and J 4 bases; nucleotides not matched to a gene: 10. The CDR3 totals 16 residues. The germline CDR1 and CDR2 sequences are LNHDA and SQIVND (reference sequence). The CDR3 loop reads CASSHPPGTGADTQYF. The CDR3 coding sequence is TGTGCCAGTAGCCATCCGCCGGGGACAGGGGCAGATACGCAGTATTTT.

The chain combines TRBV27 with TRBJ2-3; 9 nucleotides agree with TRBD2. This CDR3 comprises 16 residues. With V trimmed by 6 bases and J by 2 bases, 9 bases remained unmatched. Per germline, CDR1 MNHEY and CDR2 SMNVEV (reference sequence). DNA of the CDR3: TGTGCCAGCAGCATGGGAGCGGGGGGACACACAGATACGCAGTATTTT. Amino acids: CASSMGAGGHTDTQYF.

This chain uses TRBV4-1 with TRBJ1-6; 8 nucleotides match TRBD1. Germline trimming cut 6 bases from V and 10 bases from J; bases unmatched to any gene: 8. CDR1 and CDR2 (germline): MGHRA, YSYEKL. CDR3 length equals 14 residues. In DNA, the CDR3 is TGCGCCAGCAGTTCGGACAGGGCCACGTCACCCCTCCACTTT. Amino acid sequence: CASSSDRATSPLHF.

This chain joins TRBV6-5 and TRBJ2-7; tentatively, D is TRBD1 (5 bases). Germline V CDR1 and CDR2: MNHEY, SVGAGI. Deletions cut 2 bases from V and 3 bases from J, with 14 bases between. The CDR3 totals 15 residues. In DNA, the CDR3 is TGTGCCAGCAGTTACGGGCAGGGCCTACACTACGAGCAGTACTTC. As protein: CASSYGQGLHYEQYF.

DNA for the CDR3: TGCGCCAGCAGCTTGGGACAGGGAATCGAGTCCTACGAGCAGTACTTC. Its protein product is CASSLGQGIESYEQYF. V and J are TRBV5-1 and TRBJ2-7, with 7 bases identical to TRBD1. Germline V gene data show CDR1 as SGHRS and CDR2 as YFSETQ. The CDR3 runs 16 residues. V was clipped by 0 bases and J by 1 base; unmatched bases: 7.

V usage is TRBV7-2 and J usage is TRBJ2-5; D possibly corresponds to TRBD1 (6 bases). The V end lost 5 bases, the J end lost 1 base, and 11 bases lay between the germline ends. This CDR3 has 14 residues. CDR1 is SGHTA and CDR2 is FQGNSA in the germline V gene. This CDR3 reads CASSIMDSQETQYF. The CDR3 region has the DNA TGTGCCAGCAGCATAATGGACAGCCAAGAGACCCAGTACTTC.

The rearrangement uses TRBV28 and TRBJ1-4; D unclear. Looked up from germline, CDR1 is MDHEN and CDR2 is SYDVKM. The ends were cut back, 2 bases at V and 14 bases at J, with 15 bases in the middle. The CDR3 loop spans 13 amino acids. In nucleotides, the CDR3 is TGTGCCAGCAGTTTAAAGGTTAGGAGGTTGCTGTTTTTT. Amino acids: CASSLKVRRLLFF.

The chain uses TRBV6-1 and TRBJ1-5, with 7 bases identical to TRBD1. Losses at the gene ends were 7 bases for V and 5 bases for J; bases not matched to a gene: 5. The CDR3 runs 13 residues. Per germline, CDR1 MNHNS and CDR2 SASEGT. The CDR3 DNA follows: TGTGCCAGCACCGGGACAGATTATCAGCCCCAGCATTTT. Amino acid sequence: CASTGTDYQPQHF.

This clone has just one count. The gene calls are TRBV28 and TRBJ2-1; 12 bases agree with TRBD2. Germline V gene sequence: CDR1 MDHEN, CDR2 SYDVKM. This CDR3 spans 15 amino acids. J gave up 6 bases and V 1 base, and 1 base lay outside the gene matches. Here the CDR3 reads CASSLSSGGANEQFF. The CDR3 DNA reads TGTGCCAGCAGTTTATCTAGCGGGGGGGCCAATGAGCAGTTCTTC.

This clone is a singleton in its sample. The chain uses TRBV5-4 and TRBJ2-1; maybe TRBD2 (6 bases). The CDR3 loop spans 14 amino acids. V was shortened by 2 bases and J by 4 bases, with 10 bases between the two germline ends. From germline, CDR1 is SGHNT and CDR2 YYREEE (reference sequence). CDR3 residues: CASSFSGRYNEQFF. Written as DNA, the CDR3 is TGTGCCAGCAGCTTCTCCGGGAGATACAATGAGCAGTTCTTC. Full variable domain (missing parts from reference TRBV5-4 and TRBJ2-1): ETGVTQSPTHLIKTRGQQVTLRCSSQSGHNTVSWYQQALGQGPQFIFQYYREEENGRGNFPPRFSGLQFPNYSSELNVNALELDDSALYLCASSFSGRYNEQFFGPGTRLTVL.

The chain joins TRBV28 to TRBJ1-4; 7 bases map to TRBD1. Germline V gives CDR1 MDHEN, CDR2 SYDVKM. Unmatched junction bases numbered 6, after V lost 8 bases and J lost 6 bases. CDR3 length: 13 amino acids. The CDR3 nucleotides read TGTGCCAGCGAGACAGGGCAGGATGAAAAACTGTTTTTT. Translation gives CASETGQDEKLFF.

The chain has TRBV27 and TRBJ2-7; the D gene is possibly TRBD1 (6 bases). Germline CDR1 and CDR2: MNHEY and SMNVEV (reference sequence). V was clipped by 2 bases and J by 3 bases, with 11 bases between them. The CDR3 totals 14 residues. The CDR3 region is CASSLRGHSYEQYF. In DNA, the CDR3 is TGTGCCAGCAGTTTAAGGGGACACAGCTACGAGCAGTACTTC.

The chain links TRBV5-1 to TRBJ2-5; 7 nucleotides match TRBD1. The CDR3 loop spans 13 amino acids. Losses at the gene ends were 4 bases for V and 0 bases for J; bases not matched to a gene: 0. Germline loops: CDR1 SGHRS, CDR2 YFSETQ. CDR3 sequence: CASSTGDQETQYF. CDR3 sequence (DNA): TGCGCCAGCAGCACAGGGGACCAAGAGACCCAGTACTTC.

This chain connects TRBV7-9 to TRBJ2-2; perhaps TRBD1 as D (5 bases). The CDR3 loop spans 14 amino acids. The germline CDR1 and CDR2 sequences are SEHNR and FQNEAQ (reference sequence). The V end was cut by 2 bases, the J end by 7 bases, with 11 bases between. CDR3 in amino acids: CASSLSGIDGELFF. The CDR3 bases are TGTGCCAGCAGCTTATCAGGGATCGACGGGGAGCTGTTTTTT.

J is TRBJ1-5 and V is TRBV6-5; 10 bases map to TRBD1. Germline V gene lookup returns CDR1 MNHEY and CDR2 SVGAGI. V shed 6 bases, J shed 6 bases, and the junction held 5 bases outside the gene matches. The CDR3 spans 14 residues. The CDR3 region has the DNA TGTGCCAGCAGGACAGGGGGCGCATTTCAGCCCCAGCATTTT. This translates into CASRTGGAFQPQHF.

V gene TRBV5-6 combines with J gene TRBJ2-1, with a tentative D call TRBD2 (5 bases). V gave up 0 bases and J gave up 8 bases, with 6 bases separating them. The CDR3 extends over 12 amino acids. Germline V gene lookup returns CDR1 SGHDT and CDR2 YYEEEE. Written as DNA, the CDR3 is TGTGCCAGCAGCTTGGGGACTGATGAGCAGTTCTTC. Amino acid sequence: CASSLGTDEQFF. The whole variable domain, remainder taken from reference TRBV5-6 and TRBJ2-1, is DAGVTQSPTHLIKTRGQQVTLRCSPKSGHDTVSWYQQALGQGPQFIFQYYEEEERQRGNFPDRFSGHQFPNYSSELNVNALLLGDSALYLCASSLGTDEQFFGPGTRLTVL.

The V and J genes are TRBV27 and TRBJ1-6; no reliable D call. The CDR3 extends over 16 amino acids. Germline V lookup: CDR1 MNHEY, CDR2 SMNVEV (reference sequence). Deletions cut 2 bases from V and 0 bases from J, with 8 bases between. CDR3 DNA sequence: TGTGCCAGCAGTTTAGACTCCAGCTCCTATAATTCACCCCTCCACTTT. Its translation is CASSLDSSSYNSPLHF.

The rearrangement links TRBV28 to TRBJ2-1, with a tentative D call TRBD2 (7 bases). The V gene lost 3 bases and the J gene lost 4 bases, with 13 bases spanning the gap. This CDR3 has 15 residues. The germline gives CDR1 MDHEN, CDR2 SYDVKM. This chain's CDR3 is CASSFLGGAYNEQFF. CDR3 nucleotide sequence: TGTGCCAGCAGTTTTTTGGGGGGGGCGTACAATGAGCAGTTCTTC. The full variable domain, rest sourced from reference TRBV28 and TRBJ2-1, is DVKVTQSSRYLVKRTGEKVFLECVQDMDHENMFWYRQDPGLGLRLIYFSYDVKMKEKGDIPEGYSVSREKKERFSLILESASTNQTSMYLCASSFLGGAYNEQFFGPGTRLTVL.

V and J are TRBV4-2 and TRBJ2-7; a possible D gene is TRBD2 (5 bases). Germline V gene lookup returns CDR1 LGHNA and CDR2 YNFKEQ. The CDR3 consists of 16 residues. Trimming removed 0 bases from V and 0 bases from J, with 12 bases in between. Here the CDR3 DNA reads TGTGCCAGCAGCCAAGATGGCGCGGGCCGCTCCTACGAGCAGTACTTC. Its protein product is CASSQDGAGRSYEQYF.

This clone was detected only once. The V gene is TRBV4-3, the J gene TRBJ2-1; 10 bases align to TRBD2. CDR3 length: 17 amino acids. The ends lost 0 bases at V and 4 bases at J; junction bases unmatched: 6. Germline V gene data show CDR1 as LGHNA and CDR2 as YSLEER. CDR3 sequence: CASSQDWSGGEYNEQFF. CDR3 coding DNA: TGCGCCAGCAGCCAAGATTGGAGCGGGGGGGAGTACAATGAGCAGTTCTTC.

The chain joins TRBV5-1 to TRBJ2-1; D not certain. The germline V gene encodes CDR1 SGHRS and CDR2 YFSETQ. There are 14 residues in the CDR3. Trimming shortened V by 0 bases and J by 2 bases, and 6 bases separated the two germline ends. CDR3 in amino acids: CASSLDSTYNEQFF. CDR3 nucleotides: TGCGCCAGCAGCTTGGACAGTACCTACAATGAGCAGTTCTTC.